These T cell receptor beta chains were read from a single sample in a study of T cell changes during pregnancy in multiple sclerosis. Generated by immunoSEQ multiplex PCR, the TCRdb table keeps only in-frame clones and is missing some. The sample has roughly 30,000 clones; about 90% are singletons. Sample: CD4+ T cells from peripheral blood mononuclear cells, taken in the first trimester of pregnancy. The receptors originated from a female donor in good health, enrolled as a control in a pregnancy study. The CDR3 runs from the conserved cysteine through the conserved F or W. The D gene is left open where the match is weak. Where a row states a size, it is once, few, many or the class of an expanded clone; other rows omit it.

v_call: TRBV7-9; clone_size: -; cdr3_length: 16; d_call: TRBD1; j_call: TRBJ2-1; cdr3_aa: CASSSYRGSSYNEQFF; cdr3_nt: TGTGCCAGCAGCTCGTACAGGGGGAGCTCCTACAATGAGCAGTTCTTC
v_call: TRBV5-6; clone_size: -; cdr3_length: 13; d_call: -; j_call: TRBJ2-3; cdr3_aa: CASSSLLTDTQYF; cdr3_nt: TGTGCCAGCAGCTCTCTTTTAACAGATACGCAGTATTTT
v_call: TRBV18; clone_size: -; cdr3_length: 15; d_call: -; j_call: TRBJ1-5; cdr3_aa: CASSPNRGAEQPQHF; cdr3_nt: TGTGCCAGCTCACCCAATCGCGGAGCCGAACAGCCCCAGCATTTT
v_call: TRBV4-2; clone_size: -; cdr3_length: 13; d_call: -; j_call: TRBJ1-1; cdr3_aa: CASSQDEGVGAFF; cdr3_nt: TGTGCCAGCAGCCAAGATGAGGGTGTGGGAGCTTTCTTT
v_call: TRBV30; clone_size: few; cdr3_length: 11; d_call: -; j_call: TRBJ2-3; cdr3_aa: CAWSVRDTQYF; cdr3_nt: TGTGCCTGGAGTGTACGGGATACGCAGTATTTT
v_call: TRBV19; clone_size: -; cdr3_length: 14; d_call: TRBD1; j_call: TRBJ1-1; cdr3_aa: CASKAGQLNTEAFF; cdr3_nt: TGTGCCAGTAAGGCGGGACAGCTGAACACTGAAGCTTTCTTT
v_call: TRBV9; clone_size: -; cdr3_length: 15; d_call: -; j_call: TRBJ1-2; cdr3_aa: CASSVDWGRGYGYTF; cdr3_nt: TGTGCCAGCAGCGTAGATTGGGGGCGCGGGTATGGCTACACCTTC
v_call: TRBV5-8; clone_size: -; cdr3_length: 15; d_call: TRBD1; j_call: TRBJ1-4; cdr3_aa: CASSIGTGDNEKLFF; cdr3_nt: TGTGCCAGCAGCATAGGGACAGGGGATAATGAAAAACTGTTTTTT
v_call: TRBV10-1; clone_size: -; cdr3_length: 16; d_call: TRBD1; j_call: TRBJ2-1; cdr3_aa: CASSDQTGAGNNEQFF; cdr3_nt: TGCGCCAGCAGCGACCAGACAGGGGCAGGGAACAATGAGCAGTTCTTC
v_call: TRBV4-3; clone_size: -; cdr3_length: 16; d_call: TRBD1; j_call: TRBJ2-3; cdr3_aa: CASSQGTGGWEDTQYF; cdr3_nt: TGCGCCAGCAGCCAAGGGACAGGGGGCTGGGAAGATACGCAGTATTTT
v_call: TRBV4-2; clone_size: -; cdr3_length: 16; d_call: -; j_call: TRBJ1-5; cdr3_aa: CASSQGDEGAGQPQHF; cdr3_nt: TGTGCCAGCAGCCAAGGGGATGAGGGTGCAGGTCAGCCCCAGCATTTT
v_call: TRBV19; clone_size: -; cdr3_length: 16; d_call: -; j_call: TRBJ1-2; cdr3_aa: CASSGNRPGQQYGYTF; cdr3_nt: TGTGCCAGTAGCGGAAATCGACCGGGACAACAATATGGCTACACCTTC
v_call: TRBV7-9; clone_size: -; cdr3_length: 14; d_call: -; j_call: TRBJ1-1; cdr3_aa: CASSLAAANTEAFF; cdr3_nt: TGTGCCAGCAGCCTTGCTGCGGCGAACACTGAAGCTTTCTTT
v_call: TRBV7-8; clone_size: -; cdr3_length: 16; d_call: -; j_call: TRBJ2-1; cdr3_aa: CASWATGGPLSNEQFF; cdr3_nt: TGTGCCAGCTGGGCAACCGGGGGGCCCTTATCCAATGAGCAGTTCTTC
v_call: TRBV5-6; clone_size: -; cdr3_length: 15; d_call: -; j_call: TRBJ1-1; cdr3_aa: CASTVWGQGNTEAFF; cdr3_nt: TGTGCCAGCACCGTGTGGGGGCAAGGGAACACTGAAGCTTTCTTT
v_call: TRBV11-2; clone_size: -; cdr3_length: 13; d_call: -; j_call: TRBJ2-2; cdr3_aa: CASDKGTTGELFF; cdr3_nt: TGTGCCAGCGACAAGGGGACTACCGGGGAGCTGTTTTTT
v_call: TRBV5-6; clone_size: -; cdr3_length: 16; d_call: -; j_call: TRBJ1-5; cdr3_aa: CASSPRGGTLNQPQHF; cdr3_nt: TGTGCCAGCAGCCCGCGGGGGGGGACACTTAATCAGCCCCAGCATTTT
v_call: TRBV7-6; clone_size: -; cdr3_length: 14; d_call: -; j_call: TRBJ1-1; cdr3_aa: CASRFDTGRTEAFF; cdr3_nt: TGTGCCAGCAGATTCGACACCGGTCGGACTGAAGCTTTCTTT
v_call: TRBV5-4; clone_size: once; cdr3_length: 14; d_call: -; j_call: TRBJ2-3; cdr3_aa: CASSLVSSTDTQYF; cdr3_nt: TGTGCCAGCAGCTTGGTTAGCAGCACAGATACGCAGTATTTT
v_call: TRBV6-6; clone_size: -; cdr3_length: 14; d_call: -; j_call: TRBJ2-2; cdr3_aa: CASTLNRVTGELFF; cdr3_nt: TGTGCCAGCACCCTAAACAGGGTTACCGGGGAGCTGTTTTTT
v_call: TRBV7-9; clone_size: -; cdr3_length: 15; d_call: -; j_call: TRBJ1-2; cdr3_aa: CASSPRTSQTVSYTF; cdr3_nt: TGTGCCAGCAGCCCCAGGACATCCCAAACGGTTAGCTACACCTTC
v_call: TRBV5-1; clone_size: -; cdr3_length: 15; d_call: TRBD1; j_call: TRBJ1-5; cdr3_aa: CASSPGGTSNQPQHF; cdr3_nt: TGCGCCAGCAGCCCAGGGGGTACAAGCAATCAGCCCCAGCATTTT
v_call: TRBV18; clone_size: -; cdr3_length: 14; d_call: -; j_call: TRBJ1-2; cdr3_aa: CASSPSGDYYGYTF; cdr3_nt: TGTGCCAGCTCACCCAGTGGAGACTACTATGGCTACACCTTC
v_call: TRBV9; clone_size: -; cdr3_length: 17; d_call: TRBD2; j_call: TRBJ2-7; cdr3_aa: CASSVGTSGQSSYEQYF; cdr3_nt: TGTGCCAGCAGCGTCGGGACTAGCGGACAGAGCTCCTACGAGCAGTACTTC
v_call: TRBV11-2; clone_size: -; cdr3_length: 16; d_call: TRBD1; j_call: TRBJ2-5; cdr3_aa: CASSLAGPGGGETQYF; cdr3_nt: TGTGCCAGCAGCTTAGCTGGGCCAGGGGGTGGGGAGACCCAGTACTTC
v_call: TRBV11-3; clone_size: -; cdr3_length: 13; d_call: -; j_call: TRBJ1-2; cdr3_aa: CASSLPGSYGYTF; cdr3_nt: TGTGCCAGCAGCCTCCCCGGGAGCTATGGCTACACCTTC
v_call: TRBV6-5; clone_size: -; cdr3_length: 15; d_call: -; j_call: TRBJ2-7; cdr3_aa: CASSYKAGEIYEQYF; cdr3_nt: TGTGCCAGCAGTTACAAGGCAGGGGAGATCTACGAGCAGTACTTC
v_call: TRBV6-5; clone_size: -; cdr3_length: 16; d_call: -; j_call: TRBJ2-4; cdr3_aa: CASSYSVRLAKNIQYF; cdr3_nt: TGTGCCAGCAGTTACTCGGTCAGGCTAGCCAAAAACATTCAGTACTTC
v_call: TRBV7-9; clone_size: -; cdr3_length: 13; d_call: -; j_call: TRBJ2-7; cdr3_aa: CASSLRAQNEQYF; cdr3_nt: TGTGCCAGCAGCTTGAGGGCGCAGAACGAGCAGTACTTC
v_call: TRBV30; clone_size: -; cdr3_length: 12; d_call: -; j_call: TRBJ2-7; cdr3_aa: CARTSGPGEQYF; cdr3_nt: TGTGCCAGGACCTCGGGTCCTGGGGAGCAGTACTTC
v_call: TRBV6-6; clone_size: -; cdr3_length: 16; d_call: TRBD2; j_call: TRBJ2-7; cdr3_aa: CASSRADGGNPYEQYF; cdr3_nt: TGTGCCAGCAGTCGAGCAGACGGGGGGAACCCCTACGAGCAGTACTTC
v_call: TRBV5-6; clone_size: -; cdr3_length: 14; d_call: TRBD1; j_call: TRBJ2-5; cdr3_aa: CASSSGTGLETQYF; cdr3_nt: TGTGCCAGCAGCTCGGGGACAGGTTTAGAGACCCAGTACTTC
v_call: TRBV5-4; clone_size: once; cdr3_length: 13; d_call: -; j_call: TRBJ1-1; cdr3_aa: CASSLEFQTEAFF; cdr3_nt: TGTGCCAGCAGCTTGGAATTTCAGACTGAAGCTTTCTTT
v_call: TRBV19; clone_size: -; cdr3_length: 13; d_call: -; j_call: TRBJ2-7; cdr3_aa: CASSIRQSYEQYF; cdr3_nt: TGTGCCAGTAGTATCAGGCAGAGCTACGAGCAGTACTTC
v_call: TRBV19; clone_size: few; cdr3_length: 13; d_call: TRBD1; j_call: TRBJ1-1; cdr3_aa: CASRTQGASEAFF; cdr3_nt: TGTGCCAGTAGAACACAGGGGGCGTCTGAAGCTTTCTTT
v_call: TRBV18; clone_size: -; cdr3_length: 12; d_call: TRBD2; j_call: TRBJ2-5; cdr3_aa: CASSPPGGAQYF; cdr3_nt: TGTGCCAGCTCACCCCCCGGGGGGGCCCAGTACTTC
v_call: TRBV7-2; clone_size: -; cdr3_length: 14; d_call: TRBD2; j_call: TRBJ2-2; cdr3_aa: CASSPTSGTGELFF; cdr3_nt: TGTGCCAGCAGCCCGACTAGCGGCACCGGGGAGCTGTTTTTT
v_call: TRBV5-5; clone_size: -; cdr3_length: 15; d_call: TRBD2; j_call: TRBJ2-3; cdr3_aa: CASSFSGESTDTQYF; cdr3_nt: TGTGCCAGCAGCTTTAGCGGGGAGAGCACAGATACGCAGTATTTT
v_call: TRBV19; clone_size: -; cdr3_length: 14; d_call: TRBD2; j_call: TRBJ2-4; cdr3_aa: CASSFSGGGNIQYF; cdr3_nt: TGTGCCAGTAGTTTTAGCGGGGGGGGGAACATTCAGTACTTC
v_call: TRBV30; clone_size: -; cdr3_length: 13; d_call: -; j_call: TRBJ2-7; cdr3_aa: CAWSVSSRTEQYF; cdr3_nt: TGTGCCTGGAGTGTATCCTCCAGGACAGAGCAGTACTTC
v_call: TRBV9; clone_size: -; cdr3_length: 19; d_call: -; j_call: TRBJ2-4; cdr3_aa: CASSVDAGIGMVAKNIQYF; cdr3_nt: TGTGCCAGCAGCGTAGACGCAGGGATAGGGATGGTAGCCAAAAACATTCAGTACTTC
v_call: TRBV18; clone_size: -; cdr3_length: 16; d_call: -; j_call: TRBJ1-1; cdr3_aa: CASSPPYGGGDTEAFF; cdr3_nt: TGTGCCAGCTCACCACCGTATGGGGGAGGAGACACTGAAGCTTTCTTT
v_call: TRBV18; clone_size: -; cdr3_length: 15; d_call: TRBD1; j_call: TRBJ2-1; cdr3_aa: CASSPGQDTYNEQFF; cdr3_nt: TGTGCCAGCTCTCCGGGACAGGATACTTACAATGAGCAGTTCTTC
v_call: TRBV7-2; clone_size: -; cdr3_length: 12; d_call: -; j_call: TRBJ2-2; cdr3_aa: CASSFLSGELFF; cdr3_nt: TGTGCCAGCAGCTTTCTCAGCGGGGAGCTGTTTTTT
v_call: TRBV4-2; clone_size: -; cdr3_length: 20; d_call: -; j_call: TRBJ1-6; cdr3_aa: CASSHEIAPQVLSYNSPLHF; cdr3_nt: TGTGCCAGCAGCCACGAGATCGCTCCACAGGTACTCTCCTATAATTCACCCCTCCACTTT
v_call: TRBV6-1; clone_size: once; cdr3_length: 15; d_call: -; j_call: TRBJ1-2; cdr3_aa: CASSEASGLNYGYTF; cdr3_nt: TGTGCCAGCAGTGAGGCTTCAGGGTTAAACTATGGCTACACCTTC
v_call: TRBV5-1; clone_size: -; cdr3_length: 15; d_call: TRBD1; j_call: TRBJ2-3; cdr3_aa: CASSLAGQGPSTQYF; cdr3_nt: TGCGCCAGCAGCTTGGCCGGACAGGGACCGAGTACGCAGTATTTT
v_call: TRBV4-2; clone_size: few; cdr3_length: 12; d_call: -; j_call: TRBJ1-1; cdr3_aa: CASSQDRRETFF; cdr3_nt: TGTGCCAGCAGCCAAGATCGCAGGGAAACTTTCTTT